The table lists the clone carrying this T cell receptor beta chain with many counts. This sample was included in a study of T cells in Graves' hyperthyroidism and ophthalmopathy. The germline V gene encodes CDR1 KGHDR and CDR2 SFDVKD. The J segment lost 3 bases and the V segment lost 1 base, leaving 9 bases of the junction unmatched. This CDR3 has 17 residues. Researchers took RNA transcripts and amplified the TCR beta CDR3 regions from them. HTBI primers were the set used in a first-round RT-PCR of the TCR CDR3. A single record per CDR3 protein comes from TCRdb applying MiXCR to the multiplex PCR reads. Counted here are 550,000 to 600,000 distinct CDR3 sequences, roughly 46% occurring once; the ten biggest clones make up under 20%.

The TCR was taken from an adult woman with Graves' disease, either hyperthyroidism or ophthalmopathy (not recorded which). The sample comprised peripheral blood or thyroid tissue (not recorded which). This chain joins TRBV24-1 and TRBJ2-7; 9 bases fit TRBD1. In DNA form, the CDR3 reads TGTGCCACCAGTGATTTTGATACCGGGACAGGGATCTACGAGCAGTACTTC. Amino acid sequence: CATSDFDTGTGIYEQYF.